These T cell receptor beta chains were read from a single sample in a study of Ad26.COV2.S vaccination and SARS-CoV-2 variants. Data came from immunoSEQ multiplex PCR; TCRdb stores just in-frame clones and leaves some out. The data contain 250,000 to 300,000 clones, 87% of them singletons. Source: peripheral blood, taken in a trial of Ad26.COV2.S vaccine versus placebo. These receptors were obtained from a person aged 18 to 59 who received the Ad26.COV2.S COVID-19 vaccine or a placebo. The CDR3 runs from the conserved cysteine through the conserved F or W. A D gene is named only where the DNA matches it firmly. Size values are once, few and many counts, or a class for expanded clones, and some rows have none.

d_call	j_call	clone_size	v_call	cdr3_aa	cdr3_nt
TRBD1	TRBJ1-2	-	TRBV3-1/TRBV3-2	CASSHGQGGTYF	TGTGCCAGCAGCCATGGACAGGGAGGAACGTACTTC
TRBD1	TRBJ2-7	-	TRBV7-9	CASSRPGTGKGEQYF	TGTGCCAGCAGCCGACCGGGGACAGGGAAGGGCGAGCAGTACTTC
-	TRBJ1-4	-	TRBV30	CACDTKNEKLFF	TGTGCCTGCGACACCAAGAATGAAAAACTGTTTTTT
-	TRBJ2-2	-	TRBV11-1	CASSLRSLHTGELFF	TGTGCCAGCAGCTTACGGTCTTTGCACACCGGGGAGCTGTTTTTT
TRBD2	TRBJ2-1	-	TRBV2	CASSESTSPSGFF	TGTGCCAGCAGTGAATCGACTAGCCCCTCCGGATTCTTC
TRBD1	TRBJ2-7	-	TRBV4-1	CASSQEGGTGGFYEQYF	TGCGCCAGCAGCCAAGAAGGGGGGACAGGGGGATTCTACGAGCAGTACTTC
-	TRBJ1-5	-	TRBV27	CASSLRSGDQPQHF	TGTGCCAGCAGTTTACGGTCGGGGGATCAGCCCCAGCATTTT
TRBD1	TRBJ1-5	-	TRBV15	CATSRDRGFQPQHF	TGTGCCACTTCTCGGGACAGGGGGTTTCAGCCCCAGCATTTT
-	TRBJ1-2	-	TRBV9	CASSVDPESYGYTF	TGTGCCAGCAGCGTAGACCCAGAATCCTATGGCTACACCTTC
TRBD1	TRBJ1-2	-	TRBV7-2	CASSHGTVLNYGYTF	TGTGCCAGCAGCCACGGGACAGTACTTAACTATGGCTACACCTTC
-	TRBJ1-2	once	TRBV6-5	CASRPPGSYGYTF	TGTGCCAGCAGGCCCCCGGGGAGCTATGGCTACACCTTC
-	TRBJ1-5	-	TRBV5-1	CASSLEGVGQPQHF	TGCGCCAGCAGCTTGGAGGGGGTCGGTCAGCCCCAGCATTTT
TRBD2	TRBJ2-7	once	TRBV11-2	CASSRLAADYEQYF	TGTGCCAGCAGCCGACTAGCGGCCGACTACGAGCAGTACTTC
TRBD1	TRBJ1-3	-	TRBV3-1/TRBV3-2	CASSQDNGSGTGGNTIYF	TGTGCCAGCAGCCAAGATAACGGTTCGGGGACAGGGGGAAACACCATATATTTT
-	TRBJ1-1	-	TRBV29-1	CSVRPGQNTEAFF	TGCAGCGTTCGTCCAGGACAGAACACTGAAGCTTTCTTT
-	TRBJ1-2	once	TRBV9	CASSARNYGYTF	TGTGCCAGCAGCGCTAGGAACTATGGCTACACCTTC